This TCR beta chain was profiled in a study of blood T cell repertoires in COVID-19. The overall study: The study drew acute and convalescent COVID-19 samples from the United States, Italy and Spain. The analysed material was cDNA or gDNA that came from T cells, B-cell-depleted T cells, or PBMCs.

Methods used by the authors: Reference gene primer amplification gave estimated nucleated cell counts. Profiling relied on immunoSEQ multiplex PCR, and the TCRdb table lists in-frame clones only, not all of them. D and trimming were read from the DNA, whereas the V and J calls and clone size are those reported in that table. The table records a few hundred thousand clones, roughly 86% of them present only once. Germline V lookup: CDR1 LGHDT, CDR2 YNNKEL (reference sequence). The length of the CDR3 is 16 residues. Trimming at V came to 5 bases and at J to 2 bases, leaving 9 bases not matched to a gene. This clone was seen a handful of times.

The chain joins TRBV3-1 (or the pseudogene TRBV3-2) to TRBJ1-3; 7 bases align to TRBD1. The sample was peripheral blood. The receptor was derived from a woman aged 65 to 85 with active or convalescent COVID-19. In DNA, the CDR3 is TGTGCCAGCAGCTTCGACAGGGATCTAGCTGGAAACACCATATATTTT. Amino acids: CASSFDRDLAGNTIYF.